Included here is one T cell receptor beta chain sequence, with context. Antigen: not known. CDR1 is SGHNT and CDR2 is YYREEE in the germline V gene (reference sequence). The germline V and J ends were trimmed by 0 bases and 4 bases, with 6 bases remaining between them. This CDR3 has 13 amino acids. This specimen belongs to a study of STAT5B mutations in CD4+ large granular lymphocyte leukemia. About the research overall: The CDR3 'QG' motif was associated with a particular HLA allele among healthy donors. Overall study findings and caveats: TRBV06-family usage was enriched in top patient clones (8/27) versus controls (2/35).

TCRdb's table, derived via immunoSEQ multiplex PCR, lists solely in-frame clones and lacks some. The sample shows 30,000 to 40,000 clones, more than 65% of them seen only once. The TCR originated in a human donor in good health. The chain recombines TRBV5-4 with TRBJ2-3, with D possibly being TRBD1 (6 bases). The sequenced material came from CD4+ T cells from blood buffy coats. The CDR3 is CASSLDRADTQYF. CDR3 sequence (DNA): TGTGCCAGCAGCTTGGACAGGGCAGATACGCAGTATTTT.